The next 27 T cell receptor beta chains were all read from a single sample in a study of T cells in Graves' hyperthyroidism and ophthalmopathy. The investigators amplified TCR beta CDR3 regions from RNA transcripts. In the first-round RT-PCR of the TCR CDR3, the HTBI primer set was used. MiXCR, applied by TCRdb to the multiplex PCR reads, yields one record per CDR3 protein. This table has approximately 520,000 distinct CDR3 sequences, around a quarter appearing once. Sample: blood. Source of these receptors: a woman younger than 45 with Graves' ophthalmopathy.

Ten or more counts support this clonotype. This chain uses TRBV10-3 with TRBJ1-1; D not certain. Germline lookup yields CDR1 ENHRY and CDR2 SYGVKD. The V end lost 5 bases, the J end lost 1 base, and 8 bases lay between the germline ends. The CDR3 is 13 amino acids. CDR3 protein: CAISPRGNTEAFF. DNA for the CDR3: TGTGCCATCAGTCCTCGGGGGAACACTGAAGCTTTCTTT.

The gene calls are TRBV4-1 and TRBJ2-5; TRBD1 aligns across 9 bases. Germline lookup yields CDR1 MGHRA and CDR2 YSYEKL. CDR3 length equals 15 residues. After removal of 4 bases from V and 5 bases from J, the junction contained 8 bases not matched to a gene. CDR3 DNA: TGCGCCAGCAGCCGGAAACGGACAGGGGCCGAGACCCAGTACTTC. This codes for CASSRKRTGAETQYF.

In the case of this clonotype: The CDR3 does not end in the conserved phenylalanine or tryptophan, so this is likely a read error. The V gene is TRBV20-1, the J gene TRBJ2-7; no clear D gene. The CDR3 runs 11 residues. V was clipped by 3 bases and J by 3 bases, with 6 bases between them. Looked up from germline, CDR1 is DFQATT and CDR2 is SNEGSKA (reference sequence). CDR3 loop: CSARGGYEQYY. CDR3 bases: TGCAGTGCTAGGGGCGGCTACGAGCAGTACTAC.

This rearrangement joins TRBV28 to TRBJ2-7, with 11 bases aligning to TRBD2. CDR1 is MDHEN and CDR2 is SYDVKM in the germline V gene. The CDR3 totals 18 residues. Trimming took 6 bases from V and 2 from J; bases not matched to a gene: 15. CDR3 nucleotide sequence: TGTGCCAGCAGGTCACTAGCGGGGGTGGAGAGTACTACCTACGAGCAGTACTTC. Protein sequence: CASRSLAGVESTTYEQYF.

This clonotype was counted ten times or more. V is TRBV6-1 and J is TRBJ2-7; 9 bases line up with TRBD2. The J segment lost 2 bases and the V segment lost 1 base, leaving 9 bases of the junction unmatched. CDR3 length: 17 residues. Germline V lookup: CDR1 MNHNS, CDR2 SASEGT. The CDR3 DNA sequence: TGTGCCAGCAGTGAAGGGATCCTAGCGGGGTTAACCTACGAGCAGTACTTC. This encodes CASSEGILAGLTYEQYF.

This clonotype was seen once. The chain recombines TRBV20-1 with TRBJ1-5; D gene ambiguous. Germline CDR1 DFQATT, CDR2 SNEGSKA (reference sequence). V lost 1 base to trimming and J lost 4 bases, with 8 bases between them. This CDR3 comprises 13 residues. CDR3 bases: TGCAGTGCTAGAGGGCAGACAAATCAGCCCCAGCATTTT. Protein sequence: CSARGQTNQPQHF.

This clonotype was observed a handful of times. The gene calls are TRBV18 and TRBJ2-5, with 7 nucleotides matching TRBD1. V was pared by 4 bases and J by 3 bases, with 11 bases of the junction left unmatched. The CDR3 totals 16 residues. Germline assignment: CDR1 KGHSH and CDR2 LQKENI. Here the CDR3 reads CASSQYGQALKETQYF. The CDR3 DNA sequence: TGTGCCAGCTCACAATACGGACAGGCGTTAAAAGAGACCCAGTACTTC.

Regarding this clonotype: A read error may account for a junction end that differs from germline. This sequence joins TRBV28 and TRBJ2-2; 8 nucleotides agree with TRBD1. The CDR3 consists of 16 residues. The germline CDR1 and CDR2 sequences are MDHEN and SYDVKM. CDR3 protein: CASSLQGTGYTEELFF. The DNA for the CDR3 is TGTGCCAGCAGTTTACAGGGGACAGGCTACACCGAGGAGCTGTTTTTT.

The chain employs TRBV20-1 and TRBJ1-5; no definite D call. V gave up 6 bases and J gave up 9 bases, with 21 bases separating them. The germline V gene has CDR1 DFQATT and CDR2 SNEGSKA (reference sequence). There are 14 residues in the CDR3. The CDR3 sequence: CSAQPDGSTGPQHF. The CDR3 DNA follows: TGCAGTGCCCAACCTGACGGAAGCACGGGGCCCCAGCATTTT.

At least ten counts were recorded for this clonotype. The chain employs TRBV6-5 and TRBJ2-7; possibly TRBD1 for D (5 bases). Germline CDR1 reads MNHEY; CDR2 reads SVGAGI. Trimming removed 5 bases from V and 3 bases from J, with 8 bases in between. The CDR3 has 12 amino acids. The CDR3 DNA follows: TGTGCCAGCAGTCCCAGGGTCTACGAGCAGTACTTC. Translated, it gives CASSPRVYEQYF.

This CDR3 is CASSGRGSNQPQHF. For the CDR3, the DNA is TGTGCCAGTAGTGGCAGGGGGAGCAATCAGCCCCAGCATTTT. The genes are TRBV19 and TRBJ1-5, with 7 bases lining up with TRBD1. The CDR3 sequence is 14 residues long. J was trimmed by 1 base and V by 5 bases; bases with no gene match: 2. From germline, CDR1 is LNHDA and CDR2 SQIVND (reference sequence). Full variable domain (rest looked up from reference TRBV19 and TRBJ1-5): DGGITQSPKYLFRKEGQNVTLSCEQNLNHDAMYWYRQDPGQGLRLIYYSQIVNDFQKGDIAEGYSVSREKKESFPLTVTSAQKNPTAFYLCASSGRGSNQPQHFGDGTRLSIL.

The V call is TRBV9, the J call TRBJ2-7, with 11 positions matching TRBD2. The CDR3 has 17 amino acids. Germline CDR1 is SGDLS and CDR2 is YYNGEE. V lost 5 bases to trimming and J lost 0 bases; unmatched junction nucleotides: 10. The CDR3 DNA is TGTGCCAGCAGTGGGAGACTAGCGGGATCAAGCTCCTACGAGCAGTACTTC. This codes for CASSGRLAGSSSYEQYF.

The J gene is TRBJ2-7, the V gene TRBV29-1; D is undetermined. In germline, CDR1 is SQVTM, CDR2 ANQGSEA. The length of the CDR3 is 11 residues. Trimming stripped 1 base from V and 4 bases from J, with 5 bases between. The CDR3 here is CSVEGLYEQYF. CDR3 in DNA: TGCAGCGTTGAAGGCTTGTACGAGCAGTACTTC.

This clonotype was detected many times. V is TRBV4-1 and J is TRBJ1-5; D perhaps matches TRBD1 (6 bases). The V end was cut by 0 bases, the J end by 8 bases, with 14 bases between. Per the germline V gene, CDR1 is MGHRA and CDR2 is YSYEKL. The CDR3 has 15 residues. The chain's CDR3 is CASSQDSGGPEPQHF. The CDR3 DNA follows: TGCGCCAGCAGCCAAGATAGCGGGGGGCCGGAGCCCCAGCATTTT.

The V and J genes are TRBV14 and TRBJ2-7, with D perhaps matching TRBD1 (6 bases). The CDR3 is 15 residues long. CDR1 SGHDN and CDR2 FVKESK come from the germline V gene. Trimming stripped 1 base from V and 2 bases from J, with 12 bases between. The CDR3 loop is CASSQVDSVTYEQYF. CDR3 in DNA: TGTGCCAGCAGCCAAGTGGACAGCGTAACCTACGAGCAGTACTTC.

The rearrangement uses TRBV7-8 and TRBJ2-5; the D gene is possibly TRBD1 (6 bases). The V and J ends lost 5 bases and 4 bases respectively, with 14 bases between them. There are 14 residues in the CDR3. Germline assignment: CDR1 SGHVS and CDR2 FQNEAQ. CDR3 in DNA: TGTGCCAGCAGCCTCAGGACAGCCCCAGAGACCCAGTACTTC. It yields the protein CASSLRTAPETQYF.

The V gene is TRBV18, the J gene TRBJ2-5, with TRBD2 identical over 10 bases. In germline, CDR1 is KGHSH, CDR2 LQKENI. The CDR3 extends over 14 amino acids. The trim removed 3 bases at V and 3 bases at J, leaving 1 base unmatched. CDR3 loop: CASSPGTSEETQYF. As DNA, the CDR3 is TGTGCCAGCTCACCTGGGACTAGCGAAGAGACCCAGTACTTC.

This clonotype was found many times. This sequence joins TRBV2 and TRBJ2-7, with 7 bases identical to TRBD2. This CDR3 has 14 residues. The ends lost 3 bases at V and 6 bases at J; junction bases unmatched: 8. The germline V gene has CDR1 SNHLY and CDR2 FYNNEI. The CDR3 reads CASSETGRMGEQYF. The CDR3 DNA is TGTGCCAGCAGTGAGACCGGGAGGATGGGCGAGCAGTACTTC.

The V gene is TRBV12-3 or TRBV12-4, the J gene TRBJ2-5, with 9 bases aligning to TRBD1. The CDR3 sequence is 16 residues long. The ends lost 6 bases at V and 5 bases at J; junction bases unmatched: 13. The CDR3, as DNA: TGTGCCAGCAGCGATTCTTCCACAGGGGGCGGGGAGACCCAGTACTTC. Its protein product is CASSDSSTGGGETQYF.

This clonotype was detected ten times or more. The V gene is TRBV6-1, the J gene TRBJ2-5; 9 positions match TRBD2. Germline V gene lookup returns CDR1 MNHNS and CDR2 SASEGT. The CDR3 consists of 14 residues. The V gene end was trimmed by 6 bases and the J gene end by 4 bases; junction bases not matched to a gene: 6. The CDR3 spells CASRSGGRAETQYF. The CDR3 DNA reads TGTGCCAGCAGGAGCGGGGGGAGAGCAGAGACCCAGTACTTC.

This clonotype was observed at least ten times. The V gene is TRBV20-1, the J gene TRBJ2-5; D gene unclear. CDR3 length: 12 residues. Germline assignment: CDR1 DFQATT and CDR2 SNEGSKA (reference sequence). Trimming shortened V by 3 bases and J by 2 bases, and 7 bases separated the two germline ends. The CDR3 here is CSARSGQETQYF. CDR3 nucleotides: TGCAGTGCTAGGTCCGGACAAGAGACCCAGTACTTC.

This clonotype was seen a handful of times. The chain joins TRBV2 to TRBJ1-2; D may be TRBD1 (5 bases). The germline V gene has CDR1 SNHLY and CDR2 FYNNEI. This CDR3 is built from 13 residues. V was pared by 2 bases and J by 8 bases, with 12 bases between. CDR3 nucleotide sequence: TGTGCCAGCAGTGAATCAGGGAACAGCGGCTACACCTTC. Amino acids: CASSESGNSGYTF. Full variable domain (rest looked up from reference TRBV2 and TRBJ1-2): EPEVTQTPSHQVTQMGQEVILRCVPISNHLYFYWYRQILGQKVEFLVSFYNNEISEKSEIFDDQFSVERPDGSNFTLKIRSTKLEDSAMYFCASSESGNSGYTFGSGTRLTVV.

This clonotype was found many times. This chain joins TRBV27 and TRBJ1-1, with a weak D call TRBD1 (6 bases). The germline V gene encodes CDR1 MNHEY and CDR2 SMNVEV (reference sequence). The CDR3 consists of 14 residues. Trimming pared 5 bases from V and 3 bases from J, leaving 13 bases between. This CDR3 is CASSTQGEDTEAFF. CDR3 DNA sequence: TGTGCCAGCAGTACACAGGGAGAGGACACTGAAGCTTTCTTT.

About this clonotype: Without the conserved terminal phenylalanine or tryptophan, this CDR3 likely stems from a read error. The DNA is left out, because the CDR3 cannot be placed on it with certainty; the CDR3 is given as TCRdb lists it. This sequence joins TRBV30 and TRBJ1-5. Germline loops: CDR1 GTSNPN, CDR2 SVGIG (reference sequence). The CDR3 length equals 16 residues, ends included. Here the CDR3 reads CAWSKRGSALNQPQQV.

Ten or more counts support this clonotype. The rearrangement joins TRBV28 to TRBJ2-5; TRBD2 matches 9 bases. The CDR3 consists of 13 residues. V shed 7 bases and J 2 bases; nucleotides not matched to a gene: 2. Germline CDR1 reads MDHEN; CDR2 reads SYDVKM. This chain's CDR3 is CASIAGGQETQYF. The CDR3 region has the DNA TGTGCCAGCATTGCGGGGGGGCAAGAGACCCAGTACTTC.

This clonotype was observed many times. The CDR3, as DNA: TGCGCCAGCAGCCCCTTCTCCGGGACCTCCGACGTGCAGTACTTC. This gives the protein CASSPFSGTSDVQYF. V is TRBV5-1 and J is TRBJ2-7; perhaps D is TRBD1 or TRBD2 (5 bases each). Germline V lookup: CDR1 SGHRS, CDR2 YFSETQ. The CDR3 is 15 residues long. V was clipped by 4 bases and J by 9 bases, with 23 bases between them.

This clonotype was counted many times. The chain employs TRBV12-3 or TRBV12-4 and TRBJ1-1; D might be TRBD1 (5 bases). V lost 4 bases to trimming and J lost 7 bases, with 16 bases between them. This CDR3 spans 14 amino acids. CDR3 bases: TGTGCCAGCAGTTATCAGGGTGTCATCTTTGAAGCTTTCTTT. It encodes CASSYQGVIFEAFF.